The clone carrying this T cell receptor beta chain was found a few times. Its specificity is not known. Unique molecular identifiers were built into the TCR beta cDNA libraries. One entry per CDR3 protein, called by TCRdb with MiXCR from the PCR reads. The repertoire holds about 540,000 distinct CDR3 sequences, around 31% seen once, with less than 6% in the top ten. This sample is part of a study of post-analysis software for immune sequencing data. Study observations and caveats: Strong co-clustering by F measure was evident for samples that had been prepared in the same batch. People with multiple sclerosis had a significantly lower normalized Chao1 diversity than controls did.

Source material: blood. The sequence derives from a girl younger than 18 with multiple sclerosis.

The CDR3 region has the DNA TGCAGTGCTAGAGCCGGCCAGAGATTGTCAACCTATGGCTACACCTTC. Amino acid sequence: CSARAGQRLSTYGYTF. V gene TRBV20-1 combines with J gene TRBJ1-2; D gene ambiguous. With 1 base removed from V and 4 bases from J, the gap between germline ends came to 19 bases. The CDR3 covers 16 residues. Germline-derived CDR1 and CDR2 are DFQATT and SNEGSKA (reference sequence).